The rows below give T cell receptor beta chains drawn from one sample of a study of graft-versus-host responses after intestinal transplantation. Here immunoSEQ multiplex PCR was the method, and the copy in TCRdb shows in-frame clones only, minus some. Of fewer than 95,000 clones in the sample, 85% to 95% are singletons; the top ten hold roughly 0.5%. Their antigens are not known. Sequencing used unstimulated CD8+ T cells sorted from spleen or lymph node cells, obtained before intestinal transplant. The receptors were sampled from a human donor who received an intestinal transplant. Each CDR3 is given with its conserved first and last residue. The order of the fields is J gene, clone size, D gene, CDR3 length, V gene, CDR3 DNA, CDR3 protein. The D gene is left open where the match is weak. Expanded clones get a size class; other rows say once, few or many, or leave the size out.

J gene: TRBJ2-5
clone size: .
D gene: TRBD2
CDR3 length: 17
V gene: TRBV10-1
CDR3 DNA: TGCGCCAGCAGTGAATTTTCCGGGACTAGCCCTCAGGAGACCCAGTACTTC
CDR3 protein: CASSEFSGTSPQETQYF

J gene: TRBJ2-7
clone size: .
D gene: .
CDR3 length: 12
V gene: TRBV4-2
CDR3 DNA: TGTGCCAGCAGGGGCGATCCAGGCGAGCAGTACTTC
CDR3 protein: CASRGDPGEQYF

J gene: TRBJ1-5
clone size: .
D gene: .
CDR3 length: 14
V gene: TRBV5-6
CDR3 DNA: TGTGCCAGCAGCTTGGGGGGGCCGTCTCAGCCCCAGCATTTT
CDR3 protein: CASSLGGPSQPQHF

J gene: TRBJ2-7
clone size: .
D gene: TRBD1
CDR3 length: 13
V gene: TRBV29-1
CDR3 DNA: TGCAGCGTCAGGACAGGGGGCGACTACGAGCAGTACTTC
CDR3 protein: CSVRTGGDYEQYF

J gene: TRBJ1-5
clone size: .
D gene: TRBD1
CDR3 length: 15
V gene: TRBV6-1
CDR3 DNA: TGTGCCAGCAGTGAAGGACAGGGACAATATCAGCCCCAGCATTTT
CDR3 protein: CASSEGQGQYQPQHF

J gene: TRBJ1-5
clone size: .
D gene: TRBD1
CDR3 length: 17
V gene: TRBV5-6
CDR3 DNA: TGTGCCAGCAGCTCGTACAGGACGACAGGGGGCAATCAGCCCCAGCATTTT
CDR3 protein: CASSSYRTTGGNQPQHF

J gene: TRBJ1-2
clone size: .
D gene: .
CDR3 length: 12
V gene: TRBV11-1
CDR3 DNA: TGTGCCAGCAGCCCGGGGGGAAATGGCTACACCTTC
CDR3 protein: CASSPGGNGYTF

J gene: TRBJ2-1
clone size: .
D gene: .
CDR3 length: 18
V gene: TRBV4-3
CDR3 DNA: TGCGCCAGCAGCCTCCGCCAGGTCAGGGGGGCTGGAACAGATGAGCAGTTCTTC
CDR3 protein: CASSLRQVRGAGTDEQFF

J gene: TRBJ2-5
clone size: .
D gene: .
CDR3 length: 15
V gene: TRBV13
CDR3 DNA: TGTGCCAGCAGCCTACCGGGACACGCCCGGGGGACCCAGTACTTC
CDR3 protein: CASSLPGHARGTQYF

J gene: TRBJ2-7
clone size: once
D gene: TRBD2
CDR3 length: 17
V gene: TRBV7-6
CDR3 DNA: TGTGCCAGCAGCTTAGGGCCCCCTAGCGGGAGTACCTACGAGCAGTACTTC
CDR3 protein: CASSLGPPSGSTYEQYF

J gene: TRBJ2-1
clone size: .
D gene: .
CDR3 length: 12
V gene: TRBV30
CDR3 DNA: TGTGCCTGGAGCCTAACAGGAAATGAGCAGTTCTTC
CDR3 protein: CAWSLTGNEQFF

J gene: TRBJ2-7
clone size: .
D gene: TRBD1
CDR3 length: 15
V gene: TRBV5-5
CDR3 DNA: TGTGCCAGCAGCCAAGGGACAGCCAGATCCTACGAGCAGTACTTC
CDR3 protein: CASSQGTARSYEQYF

J gene: TRBJ1-5
clone size: .
D gene: TRBD1
CDR3 length: 15
V gene: TRBV7-2
CDR3 DNA: TGTGCCAGCAGCGACGGGACAGCCTTAGATCAGCCCCAGCATTTT
CDR3 protein: CASSDGTALDQPQHF

J gene: TRBJ1-3
clone size: .
D gene: .
CDR3 length: 18
V gene: TRBV7-9
CDR3 DNA: TGTGCCAGCAGCTCGTCGAGCGGGGGGCCTTACTCTGGAAACACCATATATTTT
CDR3 protein: CASSSSSGGPYSGNTIYF

J gene: TRBJ1-1
clone size: .
D gene: TRBD1
CDR3 length: 16
V gene: TRBV5-5
CDR3 DNA: TGTGCCAGCAGCCCTTTGGGGACAGGGGGAACGACTGAAGCTTTCTTT
CDR3 protein: CASSPLGTGGTTEAFF

J gene: TRBJ1-1
clone size: .
D gene: TRBD1
CDR3 length: 13
V gene: TRBV29-1
CDR3 DNA: TGCAGCGTTGGGACAGGGGTAGACACTGAAGCTTTCTTT
CDR3 protein: CSVGTGVDTEAFF

J gene: TRBJ2-7
clone size: .
D gene: TRBD1
CDR3 length: 15
V gene: TRBV6-5
CDR3 DNA: TGTGCCAGCAGTTACTCAGGGACAGGGGGAGACGAGCAGTACTTC
CDR3 protein: CASSYSGTGGDEQYF

J gene: TRBJ2-7
clone size: .
D gene: .
CDR3 length: 14
V gene: TRBV2
CDR3 DNA: TGTGCCAGCAGTCTGGGTCCGGGTCCAGGGGAGCAGTACTTC
CDR3 protein: CASSLGPGPGEQYF

J gene: TRBJ1-5
clone size: .
D gene: TRBD1
CDR3 length: 15
V gene: TRBV6-5
CDR3 DNA: TGTGCCAGCAGGGGGGGGACAGGGGGCTCTCAGCCCCAGCATTTT
CDR3 protein: CASRGGTGGSQPQHF

J gene: TRBJ2-6
clone size: .
D gene: .
CDR3 length: 15
V gene: TRBV27
CDR3 DNA: TGTGCCAGCAGTCAGGGTATTTCTGGGGCCAACGTCCTGACTTTC
CDR3 protein: CASSQGISGANVLTF

J gene: TRBJ2-1
clone size: .
D gene: TRBD2
CDR3 length: 14
V gene: TRBV5-6
CDR3 DNA: TGTGCCAGCAGCTTAAGCGGGAGTCACAATGAGCAGTTCTTC
CDR3 protein: CASSLSGSHNEQFF

J gene: TRBJ2-1
clone size: .
D gene: TRBD2
CDR3 length: 13
V gene: TRBV6-1
CDR3 DNA: TGTGCCAGCAGTGGACCACTAGCGTATGAGCAGTTCTTC
CDR3 protein: CASSGPLAYEQFF

J gene: TRBJ2-7
clone size: .
D gene: TRBD1
CDR3 length: 15
V gene: TRBV7-9
CDR3 DNA: TGTGCCAGCAGCTACGGACAGGGGGGAGCCTACGAGCAGTACTTC
CDR3 protein: CASSYGQGGAYEQYF

J gene: TRBJ1-1
clone size: .
D gene: TRBD1
CDR3 length: 13
V gene: TRBV27
CDR3 DNA: TGTGCCAGCAGGGACAGGGAAATGGCTGAAGCTTTCTTT
CDR3 protein: CASRDREMAEAFF

J gene: TRBJ1-6
clone size: .
D gene: .
CDR3 length: 14
V gene: TRBV7-8
CDR3 DNA: TGTGCCAGCAGCTTAGGGGCGAGTAATTCACCCCTCCACTTT
CDR3 protein: CASSLGASNSPLHF

J gene: TRBJ1-1
clone size: .
D gene: .
CDR3 length: 16
V gene: TRBV4-3
CDR3 DNA: TGCGCCAGCAGCCAAGGGAACAGAGTCATGAACACTGAAGCTTTCTTT
CDR3 protein: CASSQGNRVMNTEAFF